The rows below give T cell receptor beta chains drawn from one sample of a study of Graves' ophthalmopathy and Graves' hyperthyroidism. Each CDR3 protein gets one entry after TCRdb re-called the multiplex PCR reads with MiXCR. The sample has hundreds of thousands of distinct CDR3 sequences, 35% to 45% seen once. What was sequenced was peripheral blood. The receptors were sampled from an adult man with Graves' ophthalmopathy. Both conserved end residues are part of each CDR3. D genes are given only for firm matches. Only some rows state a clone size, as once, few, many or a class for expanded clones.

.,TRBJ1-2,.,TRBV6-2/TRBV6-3,CASSYQGGKADTF,TGTGCCAGCAGTTACCAGGGCGGGAAGGCCGACACCTTC
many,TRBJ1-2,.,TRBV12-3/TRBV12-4,CASRGGRAGYTF,TGTGCCAGCAGGGGCGGCAGGGCGGGCTACACCTTC
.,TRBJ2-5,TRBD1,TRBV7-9,CASSSGTGGLVGGQETQYF,TGTGCCAGCAGCTCCGGGACAGGGGGTTTGGTGGGTGGTCAAGAGACCCAGTACTTC
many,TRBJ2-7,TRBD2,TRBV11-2,CASSLDRGAGAYEQYF,TGTGCCAGCAGCTTAGATCGCGGAGCGGGGGCCTACGAGCAGTACTTC
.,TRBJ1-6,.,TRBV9,CASSSRTGVSPLHF,TGTGCCAGCAGCTCAAGGACGGGGGTTTCACCCCTCCACTTT
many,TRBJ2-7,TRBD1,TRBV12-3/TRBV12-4,CASKTTGAYEQYF,TGTGCCAGCAAGACGACAGGGGCCTACGAGCAGTACTTC
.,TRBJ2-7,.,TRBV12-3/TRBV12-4,CASSEGAGMTYEQYF,TGTGCCAGCAGTGAAGGCGCAGGGATGACCTACGAGCAGTACTTC
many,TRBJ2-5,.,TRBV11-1,CASTKGRGETQYF,TGTGCCAGCACTAAGGGGCGGGGTGAGACCCAGTACTTC
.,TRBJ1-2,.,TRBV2,CASPTDNYGYTF,TGTGCCAGCCCGACAGATAACTATGGCTACACCTTC
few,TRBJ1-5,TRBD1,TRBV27,CASSRSTGGTNQPQHF,TGTGCCAGCAGTCGATCGACAGGGGGAACCAATCAGCCCCAGCATTTT
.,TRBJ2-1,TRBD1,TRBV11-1,CASSPRTGDNEQFF,TGTGCCAGCAGCCCACGGACAGGGGACAATGAGCAGTTCTTC
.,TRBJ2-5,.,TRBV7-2,CASRSGPTPQGTQYF,TGTGCCAGCAGGTCCGGGCCAACACCTCAGGGGACCCAGTACTTC
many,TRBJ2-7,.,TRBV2,CASSGVVGDYEQYF,TGTGCCAGCAGTGGAGTGGTCGGTGACTACGAGCAGTACTTC
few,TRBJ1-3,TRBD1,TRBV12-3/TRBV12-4,CASSDRGSRGNTIYF,TGTGCCAGCAGTGACAGGGGATCCAGAGGAAACACCATATATTTT
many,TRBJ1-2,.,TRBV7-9,CASSSFDNYGYTF,TGTGCCAGCAGCTCTTTTGATAACTATGGCTACACCTTC
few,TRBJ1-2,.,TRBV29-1,CSVGLAGGYGYTF,TGCAGCGTTGGACTAGCGGGCGGCTATGGCTACACCTTC
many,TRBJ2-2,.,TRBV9,CASSLQTYTGELFF,TGTGCCAGCAGCTTGCAGACATACACCGGGGAGCTGTTTTTT
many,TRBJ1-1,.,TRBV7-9,CASSSWGEGTEAFF,TGTGCCAGCAGCTCATGGGGGGAGGGGACTGAAGCTTTCTTT
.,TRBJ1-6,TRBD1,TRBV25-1,CASSEYQGAWDPPLHF,TGTGCCAGCAGTGAATACCAGGGGGCCTGGGATCCACCCCTCCACTTT
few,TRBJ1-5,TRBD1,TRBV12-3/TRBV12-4,CASSPDRAVGNQPQHF,TGTGCCAGCAGCCCCGACAGGGCCGTCGGCAATCAGCCCCAGCATTTT
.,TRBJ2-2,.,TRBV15,CATSSRGNTGELFF,TGTGCCACCAGCAGTAGAGGGAACACCGGGGAGCTGTTTTTT
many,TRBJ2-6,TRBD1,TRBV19,CASSAGTGAGANVLTF,TGTGCCAGTAGTGCCGGGACAGGGGCTGGGGCCAACGTCCTGACTTTC
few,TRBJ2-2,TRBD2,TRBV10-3,CAIKPLTSGGGELFF,TGTGCCATCAAGCCCCTCACTAGCGGGGGGGGGGAGCTGTTTTTT
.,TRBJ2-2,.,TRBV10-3,CAISSNNYGGELFF,TGTGCCATCAGCTCGAATAACTATGGCGGGGAGCTGTTTTTT
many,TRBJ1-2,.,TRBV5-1,CASRAPSSGNYGYTF,TGCGCCAGCAGAGCTCCTAGTTCAGGCAACTATGGCTACACCTTC
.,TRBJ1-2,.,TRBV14,CASSQGRFGPDF,TGTGCCAGCAGCCAGGGCCGATTTGGGCCTGACTTC
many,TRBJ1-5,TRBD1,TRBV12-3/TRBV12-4,CASSPGQGFQPQHF,TGTGCCAGCAGCCCGGGACAGGGGTTTCAGCCCCAGCATTTT
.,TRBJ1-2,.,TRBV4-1,CASSRPGGSLRYGYTF,TGCGCCAGCAGCCGCCCCGGAGGCAGTCTTCGCTATGGCTACACCTTC
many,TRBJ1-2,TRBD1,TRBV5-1,CASSFTGGAKGYTF,TGCGCCAGCAGCTTCACAGGGGGCGCGAAAGGCTACACCTTC
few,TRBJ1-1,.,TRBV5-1,CASSLDSTPGMNTEAFF,TGCGCCAGCAGCTTGGATTCTACCCCGGGGATGAACACTGAAGCTTTCTTT
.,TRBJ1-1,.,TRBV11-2,CASSSTGSRTEAFF,TGTGCCAGCAGCTCTACAGGGTCACGCACTGAAGCTTTCTTT
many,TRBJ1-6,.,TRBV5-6,CASSLSGYSYNSPLHF,TGTGCCAGCAGCTTAAGCGGATACTCCTATAATTCACCCCTCCACTTT
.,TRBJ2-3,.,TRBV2,CASQEAATQYF,TGTGCCAGCCAGGAAGCAGCTACGCAGTATTTT
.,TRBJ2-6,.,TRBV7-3,CASSSAGSGANVLTF,TGTGCCAGCAGTTCAGCGGGCTCTGGGGCCAACGTCCTGACTTTC
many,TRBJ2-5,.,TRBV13,CASSPYWGARTQYF,TGTGCCAGCAGCCCTTATTGGGGGGCCCGGACCCAGTACTTC
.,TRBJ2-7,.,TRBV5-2,CASYSYEQYF,TGTGCCAGCTACTCCTACGAGCAGTACTTC
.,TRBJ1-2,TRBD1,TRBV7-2,CASNDGGTGPNYGYTF,TGCGCCAGCAATGACGGCGGGACAGGGCCTAACTATGGCTACACCTTC
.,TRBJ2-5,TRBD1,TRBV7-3,CASSRDRENQETQYF,TGTGCCAGCAGTAGGGACAGAGAGAACCAAGAGACCCAGTACTTC
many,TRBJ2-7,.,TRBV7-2,CASSLRQPGYEQYF,TGTGCCAGCAGCCTCAGACAGCCGGGGTACGAGCAGTACTTC
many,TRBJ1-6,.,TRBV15,CATSREDQGLSPLHF,TGTGCCACCAGCAGAGAGGATCAGGGACTCTCACCCCTCCACTTT
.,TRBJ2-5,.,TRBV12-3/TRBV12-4,CASSFRWEDQYF,TGTGCCAGCAGTTTCCGGTGGGAGGACCAGTACTTC
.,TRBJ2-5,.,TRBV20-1,CSYRQTQYF,TGCAGTTATCGCCAGACCCAGTACTTC
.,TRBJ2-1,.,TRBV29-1,CSVEDRVSRSYNEQFF,TGCAGCGTTGAAGATCGGGTCTCGCGCTCCTACAATGAGCAGTTCTTC
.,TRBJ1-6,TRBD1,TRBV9,CASSADRGHSPLHF,TGTGCCAGCAGCGCCGACAGGGGGCATTCACCCCTCCACTTT
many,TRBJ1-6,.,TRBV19,CASRTGLYNSPLHF,TGTGCCAGTCGTACGGGACTGTATAATTCACCCCTCCACTTT
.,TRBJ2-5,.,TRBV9,CASSAEGTQETQYF,TGTGCCAGCAGCGCGGAGGGGACCCAAGAGACCCAGTACTTC
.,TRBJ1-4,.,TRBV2,CASKYVREKLFF,TGTGCCAGCAAGTACGTCAGGGAAAAACTGTTTTTT
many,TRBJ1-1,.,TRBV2,CASSRVTEAFF,TGTGCCAGCAGTCGGGTCACTGAAGCTTTCTTT
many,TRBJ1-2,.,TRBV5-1,CASSLGMYGYTF,TGCGCCAGCAGCTTGGGGATGTATGGCTACACCTTC
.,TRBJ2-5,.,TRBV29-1,CSVAGRLDLGAAQEAQYF,TGCAGCGTCGCAGGCAGACTAGACTTGGGAGCGGCCCAAGAGGCCCAGTACTTC
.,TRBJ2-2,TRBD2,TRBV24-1,CATGASGSGTGELFF,TGTGCCACGGGGGCTAGCGGGAGCGGCACCGGGGAGCTGTTTTTT
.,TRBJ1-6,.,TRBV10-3,CAISDGGTENSPLHF,TGTGCCATCAGTGACGGGGGTACGGAGAATTCACCCCTCCACTTT
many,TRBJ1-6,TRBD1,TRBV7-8,CASSQSPQGTTYNSPLHF,TGTGCCAGCAGCCAATCCCCACAGGGGACGACCTATAATTCACCCCTCCACTTT
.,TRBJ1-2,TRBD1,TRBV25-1,CASSDGTTGNYGYTF,TGTGCCAGCAGTGATGGGACGACAGGGAACTATGGCTACACCTTC
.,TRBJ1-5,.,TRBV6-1,CASSETLALLPQHF,TGTGCCAGCAGTGAAACGCTAGCTCTCCTGCCCCAGCATTTT